One and the same sample provided the 6 T cell receptor beta chains below, sequenced in a study of control samples from healthy donors and cancer patients. Produced via immunoSEQ multiplex PCR; TCRdb's table is partial and in-frame only. This sample has some 120,000 clones, with more than 85% found just once. The sequenced material came from blood. These receptors were obtained from a woman between 18 and 30 years old in good health.

The V and J genes are TRBV3-1 (or the pseudogene TRBV3-2) and TRBJ2-5; D call uncertain. In germline, CDR1 is LGHDT, CDR2 YNNKEL (reference sequence). The CDR3 length is 15 residues. The V end was cut by 1 base, the J end by 0 bases, with 9 bases between. The CDR3 DNA follows: TGTGCCAGCAGCCAAGGGCTGACCAACCAAGAGACCCAGTACTTC. The encoded protein is CASSQGLTNQETQYF.

This clone has only one observation. V gene TRBV5-4 combines with J gene TRBJ2-7, with a possible D match to TRBD2 (6 bases). CDR3 length: 14 amino acids. V lost 0 bases to trimming and J lost 6 bases, with 13 bases between them. Germline V CDR1 and CDR2: SGHNT, YYREEE (reference sequence). CDR3 in amino acids: CASSLGLENREQYF. The CDR3 coding sequence is TGTGCCAGCAGCTTGGGACTAGAGAATCGCGAGCAGTACTTC.

The CDR3 region is CASSPWGDRPYGYTF. For the CDR3, the DNA is TGTGCCAGCAGTCCTTGGGGCGACAGGCCCTATGGCTACACCTTC. V gene TRBV28 combines with J gene TRBJ1-2, with D possibly TRBD1 on 6 matching bases. V lost 5 bases and J 4 bases, leaving 17 bases between the germline ends. Looked up from germline, CDR1 is MDHEN and CDR2 is SYDVKM. The length of the CDR3 is 15 residues.

With regard to this clone: Other DNA sequences from this sample encode an identical CDR3 as well. The V gene is TRBV15, the J gene TRBJ2-5; D gene uncertain. V was trimmed by 1 base and J by 5 bases, leaving 5 bases between them. CDR1 and CDR2 (germline): LNHNV, YYDKDF (reference sequence). The length of the CDR3 is 12 residues. The CDR3 is CATSRVGETQYF. The CDR3 coding sequence is TGTGCCACCAGCAGAGTCGGCGAGACCCAGTACTTC.

In its sample, this clone was seen once. The chain recombines TRBV11-2 with TRBJ2-5; 10 nucleotides align to TRBD2. Losses at the gene ends were 0 bases for V and 4 bases for J; bases not matched to a gene: 11. Per germline, CDR1 SGHAT and CDR2 FQNNGV. The CDR3 is made up of 18 amino acids. CDR3 sequence: CASSLEGSSGGPPETQYF. The CDR3 nucleotides read TGTGCCAGCAGCTTAGAGGGTTCTAGCGGGGGACCACCAGAGACCCAGTACTTC.

A single count supports this clone. The chain has TRBV5-1 and TRBJ2-1; 9 nucleotides match TRBD2. Germline V gene data show CDR1 as SGHRS and CDR2 as YFSETQ. The CDR3 has 15 residues. The J segment lost 8 bases and the V segment lost 7 bases, leaving 13 bases of the junction unmatched. The CDR3 DNA follows: TGCGCCAGCCTCCCTGGTAGCGGGGGTTTAGATGAGCAGTTCTTC. It encodes CASLPGSGGLDEQFF.